The clone carrying this T cell receptor beta chain was recorded at least ten times. Its antigen remains unidentified. This CDR3 contains 15 residues. CDR1 is SNHLY, CDR2 FYNNEI, per germline. V lost 5 bases and J lost 5; bases outside the gene matches: 7. Time point given: newly diagnosed GD, antithyroid drugs for less than 3 months. Making the TCR library involved RNA that had been extracted from PBMCs. The sample originates from a study of regulatory T cells in long-lasting Graves disease. Overall study findings and caveats: Favored gene segments in persistent disease were TRBV28, TRBJ1-2 and TRBJ2-5.

To make TCR beta libraries, researchers used iRepertoire HTBI primers and Arm-PCR of CDR3 regions. As handled by the study authors: Identification yielded 60 or so TRBV and 11 to 15 TRBJ segments across samples. In TCRdb, the multiplex PCR reads were re-called with MiXCR into one record per CDR3 protein. These V and J calls originate from TCRdb's pipeline instead of the authors' own analysis. The data hold approximately 540,000 distinct CDR3 sequences, with 9.5% to 15% observed a single time. These data were also reused for a study on T cells in Graves' hyperthyroidism and ophthalmopathy. From that second work: The primer set for the first-round RT-PCR of the TCR CDR3 was HTBI. The model made its ophthalmopathy prediction, and onset followed a median around 6.5 months later.

The source of this sequence is a young woman with Graves disease. The sequences come from peripheral blood mononuclear cells (PBMCs), collected at new diagnosis, from a patient treated with antithyroid drugs. The rearrangement uses TRBV2 and TRBJ1-5; 9 bases are shared with TRBD1. The CDR3 DNA reads as TGTGCCAGCAGTCACGAGACAGGGGGGGATCAGCCCCAGCATTTT. Translating it yields CASSHETGGDQPQHF.